This note documents a single TCR beta chain sequence. In the authors' workflow: Estimates of nucleated cell counts were drawn from the amplification of reference gene primers. TCRdb keeps only in-frame clones here, not all; method: immunoSEQ multiplex PCR. That table gives V, J and clone size, and the DNA gave D and trimming. The sample holds 150,000 to 170,000 clones, 76% seen once. These data belong to a study of blood T cell repertoires in COVID-19. On the study more broadly: The United States, Italy and Spain provided the acute and convalescent COVID-19 samples. Sample material is recorded as cDNA or gDNA derived from T cells, B-cell-depleted T cells, or PBMCs.

CDR1 is SGHAT and CDR2 is FQNNGV in the germline V gene. The V and J ends lost 2 bases and 3 bases respectively, with 5 bases between them. The CDR3 consists of 12 residues. The clonotype was recovered from a woman over 75 with acute or convalescent COVID-19. The V call is TRBV11-2, the J call TRBJ2-7; D gene uncertain. Sequenced sample: peripheral blood. The DNA for the CDR3 is TGTGCCAGCAGCTTACACAGCTACGAGCAGTACTTC. Its protein is CASSLHSYEQYF.